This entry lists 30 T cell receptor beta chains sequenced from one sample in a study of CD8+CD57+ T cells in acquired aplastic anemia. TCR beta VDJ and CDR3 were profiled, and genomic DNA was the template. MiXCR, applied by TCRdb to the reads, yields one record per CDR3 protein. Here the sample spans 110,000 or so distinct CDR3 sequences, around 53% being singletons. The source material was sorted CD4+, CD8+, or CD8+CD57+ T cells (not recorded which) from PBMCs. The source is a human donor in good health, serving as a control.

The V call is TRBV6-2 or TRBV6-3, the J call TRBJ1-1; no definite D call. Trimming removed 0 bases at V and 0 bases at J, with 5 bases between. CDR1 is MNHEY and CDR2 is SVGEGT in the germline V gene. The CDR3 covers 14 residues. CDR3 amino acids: CASSYSRLNTEAFF. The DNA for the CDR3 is TGTGCCAGCAGTTACTCAAGGCTGAACACTGAAGCTTTCTTT.

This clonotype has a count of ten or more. The CDR3 loop is CASSLGGMGPTWDEQYF. DNA for the CDR3: TGTGCCAGCAGCTTAGGAGGAATGGGCCCAACTTGGGACGAGCAGTACTTC. V gene TRBV7-8 combines with J gene TRBJ2-7, with D hard to call. V was cut by 1 base and J by 5 bases, with 21 bases left in between. Germline CDR1 and CDR2: SGHVS and FQNEAQ. The CDR3 sequence is 17 residues long.

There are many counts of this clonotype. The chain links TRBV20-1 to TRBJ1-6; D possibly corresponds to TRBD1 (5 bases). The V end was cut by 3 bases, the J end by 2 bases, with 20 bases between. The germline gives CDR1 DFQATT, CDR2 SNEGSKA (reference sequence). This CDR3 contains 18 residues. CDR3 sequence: CSARAVPGLGTYNSPLHF. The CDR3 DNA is TGCAGTGCTAGGGCTGTCCCAGGGTTAGGAACCTATAATTCACCCCTCCACTTT.

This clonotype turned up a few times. The CDR3 DNA follows: TGTGCCAGCTCACCACCCAACAGCCAAGAGACCCAGTACTTC. Residues: CASSPPNSQETQYF. The chain employs TRBV18 and TRBJ2-5; no firm D call. Germline CDR1 and CDR2: KGHSH and LQKENI. The CDR3 has 14 residues. Trimming left V 0 bases short and J 1 base short, with 6 bases between.

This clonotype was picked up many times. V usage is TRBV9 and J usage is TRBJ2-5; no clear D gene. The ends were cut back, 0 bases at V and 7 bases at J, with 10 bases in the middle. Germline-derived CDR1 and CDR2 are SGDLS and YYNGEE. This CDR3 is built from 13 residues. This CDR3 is CASSVVMGGTQYF. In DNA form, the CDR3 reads TGTGCCAGCAGCGTAGTCATGGGTGGGACCCAGTACTTC.

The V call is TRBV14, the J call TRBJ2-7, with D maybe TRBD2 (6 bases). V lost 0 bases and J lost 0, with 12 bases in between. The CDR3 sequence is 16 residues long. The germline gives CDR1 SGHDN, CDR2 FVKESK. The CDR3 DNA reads TGTGCCAGCAGCCAAGAGATGCGGGGAATCTCCTACGAGCAGTACTTC. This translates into CASSQEMRGISYEQYF.

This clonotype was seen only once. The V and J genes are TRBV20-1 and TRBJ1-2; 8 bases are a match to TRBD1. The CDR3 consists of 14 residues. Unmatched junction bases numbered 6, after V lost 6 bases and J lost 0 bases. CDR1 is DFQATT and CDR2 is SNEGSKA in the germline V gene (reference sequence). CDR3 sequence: CSASGTGANYGYTF. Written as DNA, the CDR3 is TGCAGTGCCTCTGGGACAGGAGCTAACTATGGCTACACCTTC.

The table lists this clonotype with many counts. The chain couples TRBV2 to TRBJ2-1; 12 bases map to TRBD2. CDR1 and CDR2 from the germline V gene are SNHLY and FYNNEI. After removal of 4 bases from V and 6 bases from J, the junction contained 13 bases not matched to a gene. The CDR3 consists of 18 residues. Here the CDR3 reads CASSGLLAGGPGTNEQFF. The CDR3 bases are TGTGCCAGCAGTGGTCTTCTAGCGGGGGGGCCCGGAACCAATGAGCAGTTCTTC.

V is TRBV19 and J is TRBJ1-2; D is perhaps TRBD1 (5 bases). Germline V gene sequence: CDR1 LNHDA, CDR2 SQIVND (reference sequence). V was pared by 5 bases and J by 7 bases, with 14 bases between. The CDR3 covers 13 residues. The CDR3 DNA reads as TGTGCCAGTAGTGGAGAGGGGATCCGTGGCTACACCTTC. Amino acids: CASSGEGIRGYTF.

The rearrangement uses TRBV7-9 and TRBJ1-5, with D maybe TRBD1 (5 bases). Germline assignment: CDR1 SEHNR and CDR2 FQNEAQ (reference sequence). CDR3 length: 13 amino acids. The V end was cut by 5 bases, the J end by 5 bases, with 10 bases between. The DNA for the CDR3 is TGTGCCAGCAGCCCAGGGCCGTATCAGCCCCAGCATTTT. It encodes CASSPGPYQPQHF. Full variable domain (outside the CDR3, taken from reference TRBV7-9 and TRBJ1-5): DTGVSQNPRHKITKRGQNVTFRCDPISEHNRLYWYRQTLGQGPEFLTYFQNEAQLEKSRLLSDRFSAERPKGSFSTLEIQRTEQGDSAMYLCASSPGPYQPQHFGDGTRLSIL.

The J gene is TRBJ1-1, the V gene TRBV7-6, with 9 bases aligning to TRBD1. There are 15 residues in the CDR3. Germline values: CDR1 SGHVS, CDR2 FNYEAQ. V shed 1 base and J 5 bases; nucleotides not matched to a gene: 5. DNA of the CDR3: TGTGCCAGCAGCTTAGGAACAGGGGGCAGGACTGAAGCTTTCTTT. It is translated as CASSLGTGGRTEAFF.

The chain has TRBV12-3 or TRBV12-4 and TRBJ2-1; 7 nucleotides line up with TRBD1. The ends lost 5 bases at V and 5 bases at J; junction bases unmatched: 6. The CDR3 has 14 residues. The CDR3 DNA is TGTGCCAGCAGTGCAACCGGGACAGACAATGAGCAGTTCTTC. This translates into CASSATGTDNEQFF.

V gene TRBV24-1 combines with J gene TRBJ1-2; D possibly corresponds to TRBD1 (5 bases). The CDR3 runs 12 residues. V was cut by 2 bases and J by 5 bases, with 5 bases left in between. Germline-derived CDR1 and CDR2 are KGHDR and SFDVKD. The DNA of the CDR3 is TGTGCCACCAGTGATTGGACATATGGCTACACCTTC. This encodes CATSDWTYGYTF.

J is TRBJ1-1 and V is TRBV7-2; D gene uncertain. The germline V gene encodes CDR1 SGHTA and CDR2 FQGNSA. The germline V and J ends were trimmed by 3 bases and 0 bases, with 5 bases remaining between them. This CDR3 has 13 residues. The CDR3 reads CASSFPLNTEAFF. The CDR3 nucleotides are TGTGCCAGCAGCTTCCCTTTGAACACTGAAGCTTTCTTT.

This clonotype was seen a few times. The CDR3 bases are TGCGCCAGCAGCCAAGATAGGCAAGCGGGGGGCCTCGAGGGGACGCAGTATTTT. It is translated as CASSQDRQAGGLEGTQYF. The V call is TRBV4-1, the J call TRBJ2-3; 9 nucleotides agree with TRBD2. This CDR3 has 18 amino acids. Germline trimming cut 0 bases from V and 9 bases from J; bases unmatched to any gene: 16. Germline values: CDR1 MGHRA, CDR2 YSYEKL.

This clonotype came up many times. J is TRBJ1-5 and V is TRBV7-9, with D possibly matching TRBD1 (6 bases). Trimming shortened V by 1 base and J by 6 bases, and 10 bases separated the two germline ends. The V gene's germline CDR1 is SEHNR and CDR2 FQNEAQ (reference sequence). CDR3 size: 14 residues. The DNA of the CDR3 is TGTGCCAGCAGCTTAGGCCAGGGGAGTCAGCCCCAGCATTTT. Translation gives CASSLGQGSQPQHF.

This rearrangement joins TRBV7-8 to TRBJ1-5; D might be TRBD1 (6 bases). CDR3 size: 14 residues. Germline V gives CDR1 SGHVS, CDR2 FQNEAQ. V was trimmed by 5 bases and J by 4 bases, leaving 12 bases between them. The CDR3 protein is CASSAGAINQPQHF. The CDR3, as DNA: TGTGCCAGCAGCGCAGGGGCGATTAATCAGCCCCAGCATTTT.

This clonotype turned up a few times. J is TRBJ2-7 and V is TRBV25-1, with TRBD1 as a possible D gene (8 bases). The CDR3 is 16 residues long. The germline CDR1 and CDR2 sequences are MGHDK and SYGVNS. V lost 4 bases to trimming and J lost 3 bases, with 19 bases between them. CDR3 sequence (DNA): TGTGCCAGCAGTGCTGGAGACAGGGGAGGGGACTACGAGCAGTACTTC. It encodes CASSAGDRGGDYEQYF.

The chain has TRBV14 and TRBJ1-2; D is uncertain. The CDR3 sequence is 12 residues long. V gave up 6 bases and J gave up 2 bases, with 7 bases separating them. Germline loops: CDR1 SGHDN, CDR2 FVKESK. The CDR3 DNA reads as TGTGCCAGCAGGGTGGGGAACTATGGCTACACCTTC. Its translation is CASRVGNYGYTF.

CDR3 sequence reads: CATSGGQGAGETQYF. The CDR3 nucleotides read TGTGCCACCAGTGGAGGACAGGGGGCTGGGGAGACCCAGTACTTC. This sequence joins TRBV24-1 and TRBJ2-5; 11 nucleotides align to TRBD1. The J segment lost 5 bases and the V segment lost 5 bases, leaving 6 bases of the junction unmatched. Germline values: CDR1 KGHDR, CDR2 SFDVKD. CDR3 length: 15 amino acids.

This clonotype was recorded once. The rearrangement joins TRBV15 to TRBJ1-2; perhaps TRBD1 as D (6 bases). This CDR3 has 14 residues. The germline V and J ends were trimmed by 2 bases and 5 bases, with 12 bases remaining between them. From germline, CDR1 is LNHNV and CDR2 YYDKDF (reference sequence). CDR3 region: CATSRRQGSYGYTF. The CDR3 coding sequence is TGTGCCACCAGCAGACGGCAGGGGAGTTATGGCTACACCTTC.

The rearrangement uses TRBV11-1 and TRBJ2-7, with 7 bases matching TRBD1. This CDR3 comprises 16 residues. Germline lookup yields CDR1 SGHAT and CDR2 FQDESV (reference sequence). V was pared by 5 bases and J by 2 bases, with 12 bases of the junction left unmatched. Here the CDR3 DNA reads TGTGCCAGCAGCCCTATGCCTCCCGACAGGGCCTACGAGCAGTACTTC. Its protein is CASSPMPPDRAYEQYF. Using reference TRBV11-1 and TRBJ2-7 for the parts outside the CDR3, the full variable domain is EAEVAQSPRYKITEKSQAVAFWCDPISGHATLYWYRQILGQGPELLVQFQDESVVDDSQLPKDRFSAERLKGVDSTLKIQPAELGDSAMYLCASSPMPPDRAYEQYFGPGTRLTVT.

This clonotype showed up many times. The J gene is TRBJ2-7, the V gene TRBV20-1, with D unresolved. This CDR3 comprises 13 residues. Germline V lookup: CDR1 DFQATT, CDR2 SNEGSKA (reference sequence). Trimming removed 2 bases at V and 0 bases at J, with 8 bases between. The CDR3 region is CSARRTDSYEQYF. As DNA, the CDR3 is TGCAGTGCTAGACGGACCGACTCCTACGAGCAGTACTTC.

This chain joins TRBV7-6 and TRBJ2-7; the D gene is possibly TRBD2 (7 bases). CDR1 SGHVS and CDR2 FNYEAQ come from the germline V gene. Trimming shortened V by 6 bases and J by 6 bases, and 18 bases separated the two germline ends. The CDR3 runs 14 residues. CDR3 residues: CASSGGGIESEQYF. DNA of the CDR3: TGTGCCAGCAGTGGGGGGGGCATAGAAAGCGAGCAGTACTTC.

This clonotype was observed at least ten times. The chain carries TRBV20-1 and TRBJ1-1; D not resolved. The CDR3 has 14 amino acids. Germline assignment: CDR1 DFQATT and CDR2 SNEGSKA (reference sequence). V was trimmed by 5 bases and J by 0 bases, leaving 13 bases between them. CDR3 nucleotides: TGCAGTGCTCGGACCGGTATCATGAACACTGAAGCTTTCTTT. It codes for CSARTGIMNTEAFF.

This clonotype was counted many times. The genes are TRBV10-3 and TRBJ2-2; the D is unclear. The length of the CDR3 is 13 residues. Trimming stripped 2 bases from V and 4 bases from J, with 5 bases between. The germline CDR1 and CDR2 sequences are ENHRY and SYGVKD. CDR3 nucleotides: TGTGCCATCAGTGAGGAAGGCACCGGGGAGCTGTTTTTT. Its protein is CAISEEGTGELFF.

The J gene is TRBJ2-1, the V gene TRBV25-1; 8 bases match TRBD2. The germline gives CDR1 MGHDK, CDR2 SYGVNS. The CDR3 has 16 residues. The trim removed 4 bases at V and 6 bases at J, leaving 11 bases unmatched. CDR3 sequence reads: CASSGGGRGVPNEQFF. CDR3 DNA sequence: TGTGCCAGCAGTGGGGGGGGGCGGGGGGTCCCCAATGAGCAGTTCTTC.

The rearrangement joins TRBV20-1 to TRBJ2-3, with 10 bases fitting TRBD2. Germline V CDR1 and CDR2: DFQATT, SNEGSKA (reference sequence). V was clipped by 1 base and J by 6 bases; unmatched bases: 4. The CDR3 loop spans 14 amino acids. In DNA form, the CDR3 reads TGCAGTGCTAGAGCTAGCGGGGGCGAGGATACGCAGTATTTT. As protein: CSARASGGEDTQYF.

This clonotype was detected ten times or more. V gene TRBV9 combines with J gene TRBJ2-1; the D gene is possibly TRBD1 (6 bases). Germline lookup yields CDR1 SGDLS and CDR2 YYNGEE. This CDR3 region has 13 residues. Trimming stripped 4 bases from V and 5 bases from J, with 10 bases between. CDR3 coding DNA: TGTGCCAGCAGCTCCGGACAGAACAATGAGCAGTTCTTC. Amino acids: CASSSGQNNEQFF.

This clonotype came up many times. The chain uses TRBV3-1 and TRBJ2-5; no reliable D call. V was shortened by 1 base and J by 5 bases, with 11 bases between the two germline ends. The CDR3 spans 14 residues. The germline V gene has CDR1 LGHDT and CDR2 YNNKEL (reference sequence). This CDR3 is CASSQVRPVETQYF. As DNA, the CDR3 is TGTGCCAGCAGCCAAGTTAGGCCGGTGGAGACCCAGTACTTC.